Detailed here is one T cell receptor (beta chain). As yet, its antigen is unknown. This specimen belongs to a study of CD8 T cells in Susac syndrome. The CDR3 spans 15 residues. The J segment lost 7 bases and the V segment lost 0 bases, leaving 6 bases of the junction unmatched. Germline V gene sequence: CDR1 SGHRS, CDR2 YFSETQ. An input of about 0.5 to 1 ug of RNA was subjected to reverse transcription using random hexamers. In TCRdb, the immunoSEQ multiplex PCR reads were re-called with MiXCR into one record per CDR3 protein. This table holds 150,000 to 200,000 distinct CDR3 sequences, 80% to 95% found once. The study's findings and limits: The study admitted that it had a relatively small number of individuals in its TCR sequencing and HLA analysis.

The chain has TRBV5-1 and TRBJ1-2; 10 bases are shared with TRBD1. This sequence was found in a human donor in good health. The specimen sequenced was CD4+ T cells from PBMCs. The CDR3: CASSLARTGGSGYTF. DNA for the CDR3: TGCGCCAGCAGCTTGGCCCGGACAGGGGGAAGTGGCTACACCTTC.